The 20 T cell receptor beta chains given below trace back to one sample, sequenced in a study of CD8 T cells in ankylosing spondylitis. Overall study results and limits: Fewer than 10 highly homologous variants made up a TCR beta motif that seemed to typify ankylosing spondylitis blood.

TCRdb re-analysed the 5' RACE reads in MiXCR, keeping a single row per CDR3 protein. This repertoire shows roughly 490,000 distinct CDR3 sequences, 5.3% found once; its top ten account for under 4.5%. Their specific antigens are unknown. Sequenced input: blood, either unsorted or a sorted T cell fraction (not recorded which). The receptor set was obtained from a male donor with ankylosing spondylitis.

This clonotype came up many times. The gene calls are TRBV6-5 and TRBJ1-2; 11 nucleotides align to TRBD1. J lost 7 bases, V lost 2 bases, and 6 bases had no gene match. Germline V lookup: CDR1 MNHEY, CDR2 SVGAGI. CDR3 length: 15 residues. The CDR3 reads CASSYLGQGAAGYTF. CDR3 sequence (DNA): TGTGCCAGCAGTTACCTTGGACAGGGGGCGGCTGGCTACACCTTC.

This clonotype was observed a handful of times. This may arise from a read error, as a much more abundant clone is one base away. The rearrangement uses TRBV10-3 and TRBJ1-2, with 7 positions matching TRBD1. This CDR3 has 13 amino acids. Germline lookup yields CDR1 ENHRY and CDR2 SYGVKD. The junction had 3 bases not matched to a gene; V was cut back by 5 bases and J by 3 bases. DNA of the CDR3: TGTGCCATCAGTACCGGGACAGACTATGGCTACACCTTC. It yields the protein CAISTGTDYGYTF.

J is TRBJ2-3 and V is TRBV5-1; D is unclear. Germline assignment: CDR1 SGHRS and CDR2 YFSETQ. The germline V and J ends were trimmed by 0 bases and 2 bases, with 7 bases remaining between them. The CDR3 runs 14 residues. This CDR3 reads CASSLGPFTDTQYF. In DNA, the CDR3 is TGCGCCAGCAGCTTGGGGCCCTTCACAGATACGCAGTATTTT.

This clonotype was counted many times. CDR3: CASRGNTVYEQYF. The CDR3 DNA reads TGCGCCAGCAGGGGAAATACAGTCTACGAGCAGTACTTC. The rearrangement links TRBV5-1 to TRBJ2-7; D gene uncertain. The CDR3 is made up of 13 amino acids. CDR1 is SGHRS, CDR2 YFSETQ, per germline. Trimming shortened V by 5 bases and J by 3 bases, and 12 bases separated the two germline ends.

This clonotype appeared many times. This chain links TRBV10-3 with TRBJ2-5; D might be TRBD1 (5 bases). V lost 4 bases and J 3 bases, leaving 9 bases between the germline ends. CDR1 is ENHRY, CDR2 SYGVKD, per germline. The CDR3 covers 13 residues. The CDR3 loop reads CAISVGREETQYF. The CDR3 DNA is TGTGCCATCAGTGTTGGCAGGGAAGAGACCCAGTACTTC.

This clonotype has ten or more counts. The chain uses TRBV9 and TRBJ2-3, with D uncertain. This CDR3 has 15 amino acids. Trimming shortened V by 3 bases and J by 2 bases, and 13 bases separated the two germline ends. Germline CDR1 SGDLS, CDR2 YYNGEE. The CDR3 spells CASSAYGHFTDTQYF. The CDR3, as DNA: TGTGCCAGCAGCGCCTACGGGCACTTCACAGATACGCAGTATTTT.

This clonotype was counted at least ten times. The chain couples TRBV20-1 to TRBJ2-6; the match to TRBD1 covers 9 bases. In germline, CDR1 is DFQATT, CDR2 SNEGSKA (reference sequence). The CDR3 runs 18 residues. Trimming took 0 bases from V and 1 from J; bases not matched to a gene: 7. CDR3 protein: CSARENIGQGSGANVLTF. For the CDR3, the DNA is TGCAGTGCTAGAGAAAATATCGGACAGGGGTCTGGGGCCAACGTCCTGACTTTC.

This clonotype has at least ten counts. The chain's CDR3 is CASSVTGFNEQFF. CDR3 coding DNA: TGCGCCAGCAGCGTGACTGGATTCAATGAGCAGTTCTTC. J is TRBJ2-1 and V is TRBV5-1; D unclear. The germline V gene has CDR1 SGHRS and CDR2 YFSETQ. The length of the CDR3 is 13 residues. V dropped 4 bases and J dropped 6 bases, with 11 bases sitting between them.

This clonotype has ten or more counts. The chain couples TRBV7-9 to TRBJ1-5, with unresolved D. Trimming took off 4 bases at V and 3 bases at J, with 10 bases between the two ends. CDR3 length: 14 amino acids. Per germline, CDR1 SEHNR and CDR2 FQNEAQ (reference sequence). This CDR3 reads CASSSGSINQPQHF. In DNA, the CDR3 is TGTGCCAGCAGCTCGGGCAGCATCAATCAGCCCCAGCATTTT.

This clonotype appeared many times. This rearrangement joins TRBV7-3 to TRBJ2-7; 7 bases line up with TRBD2. The germline gives CDR1 SGHTA, CDR2 FQGTGA. V was pared by 5 bases and J by 6 bases, with 4 bases of the junction left unmatched. The CDR3 consists of 12 residues. CDR3 region: CASSTGGSEQYF. As DNA, the CDR3 is TGTGCCAGCAGCACCGGGGGGAGCGAGCAGTACTTC.

The rearrangement uses TRBV11-2 and TRBJ1-5, with 10 bases lining up with TRBD1. The V and J ends lost 5 bases and 3 bases, in that order; junction bases with no gene match: 7. CDR1 and CDR2 (germline): SGHAT, FQNNGV. The length of the CDR3 is 16 residues. The CDR3 DNA reads as TGTGCCAGCAGCCTCGGACAGGGGGGTAACAATCAGCCCCAGCATTTT. Translating gives CASSLGQGGNNQPQHF.

The V and J genes are TRBV14 and TRBJ2-7; D may be TRBD2 (6 bases). The CDR3 has 15 amino acids. Per the germline V gene, CDR1 is SGHDN and CDR2 is FVKESK. Deletions cut 3 bases from V and 5 bases from J, with 17 bases between. In DNA, the CDR3 is TGTGCCAGCAGCCAGGTCGGAGGGGACGGGGACGAGCAGTACTTC. It yields the protein CASSQVGGDGDEQYF.

There are many counts of this clonotype. DNA for the CDR3: TGTGCCACCAGTGAAAACAGGGGTGAAGCTTTCTTT. It encodes CATSENRGEAFF. V is TRBV24-1 and J is TRBJ1-1; TRBD1 agrees at 7 bases. CDR1 KGHDR and CDR2 SFDVKD come from the germline V gene. This CDR3 comprises 12 residues. J was trimmed by 7 bases and V by 4 bases; bases with no gene match: 2.

The sample holds many counts of this clonotype. This chain connects TRBV12-3 or TRBV12-4 to TRBJ2-7; 7 bases line up with TRBD1. J was trimmed by 2 bases and V by 7 bases; bases with no gene match: 8. The length of the CDR3 is 14 residues. CDR3: CASTPGQEAYEQYF. As DNA, the CDR3 is TGTGCCAGCACCCCTGGACAGGAGGCCTACGAGCAGTACTTC.

This clonotype occurred many times. This sequence joins TRBV5-1 and TRBJ1-6, with 9 bases fitting TRBD1. The CDR3 has 14 residues. Per the germline V gene, CDR1 is SGHRS and CDR2 is YFSETQ. The ends lost 4 bases at V and 10 bases at J; junction bases unmatched: 6. The CDR3 bases are TGCGCCAGCAGCCGGGACAGGGCAATGTCACCCCTCCACTTT. Its translation: CASSRDRAMSPLHF.

In this sample, this clonotype turned up many times. V is TRBV27 and J is TRBJ1-6; D is ambiguous. The CDR3 runs to 14 residues. The V and J ends lost 3 bases and 7 bases respectively, with 10 bases between them. CDR1 is MNHEY, CDR2 SMNVEV, per germline (reference sequence). CDR3 nucleotide sequence: TGTGCCAGCAGTTTTTGGCAGGAGAATTCACCCCTCCACTTT. The encoded protein is CASSFWQENSPLHF.

This clonotype was observed at least ten times. CDR3 sequence reads: CAISEIGASGKDTQYF. The CDR3 region has the DNA TGTGCCATCAGTGAGATAGGGGCTAGCGGCAAAGATACGCAGTATTTT. J is TRBJ2-3 and V is TRBV10-3; TRBD2 matches at 7 bases. J was trimmed by 5 bases and V by 2 bases; bases with no gene match: 10. Germline V gene lookup returns CDR1 ENHRY and CDR2 SYGVKD. This CDR3 has 16 amino acids.

This clonotype was counted ten times or more. The CDR3 loop is CASSSSGESTDTQYF. CDR3 sequence (DNA): TGTGCCAGCAGCTCGAGCGGGGAAAGCACAGATACGCAGTATTTT. This chain connects TRBV7-9 to TRBJ2-3; TRBD2 aligns across 7 bases. The ends lost 4 bases at V and 0 bases at J; junction bases unmatched: 4. In germline, CDR1 is SEHNR, CDR2 FQNEAQ (reference sequence). The CDR3 totals 15 residues.

This clonotype was found many times. This chain links TRBV4-2 with TRBJ2-2, with 9 bases identical to TRBD2. Per the germline V gene, CDR1 is LGHNA and CDR2 is YNFKEQ. The trim removed 4 bases at V and 4 bases at J, leaving 10 bases unmatched. The CDR3 runs to 17 residues. The CDR3 protein is CASSLPAGGPVTGELFF. The CDR3, as DNA: TGTGCCAGCAGCCTTCCGGCGGGGGGGCCTGTCACCGGGGAGCTGTTTTTT.

The table lists this clonotype with many counts. The rearrangement links TRBV29-1 to TRBJ2-1, with a tentative D call TRBD2 (6 bases). V shed 7 bases and J shed 1 base, with 20 bases lying between them. The CDR3 has 16 amino acids. Germline V lookup: CDR1 SQVTM, CDR2 ANQGSEA. In nucleotides, the CDR3 is TGCAGCGGGCTGAGACTAGTCGGGCGATCCTACAATGAGCAGTTCTTC. This gives the protein CSGLRLVGRSYNEQFF.